Described below is a single TCR beta chain sequence and its context. Antigen: not known. The data originate from a study of T cells in Graves' hyperthyroidism and ophthalmopathy. The CDR3 sequence is 15 residues long. The ends were cut back, 0 bases at V and 7 bases at J, with 13 bases in the middle. Germline lookup yields CDR1 GTSNPN and CDR2 SVGIG (reference sequence). Amplification of TCR beta CDR3 regions was performed using RNA transcripts as template. RT-PCR in the first round (using the HTBI primer set) targeted the TCR CDR3. TCRdb recomputed calls from the multiplex PCR reads with MiXCR, one row per CDR3 protein. The sample contains hundreds of thousands of distinct CDR3 sequences, 15% to 18% of which appear only once. Findings and caveats of the study: The model identified upcoming ophthalmopathy a median about six months ahead of onset.

Sequencing was done on a sample of blood. The chain couples TRBV30 to TRBJ1-6, with D perhaps TRBD1 (5 bases). The clonotype was recovered from a woman younger than 30 with Graves' hyperthyroidism. The DNA of the CDR3 is TGTGCCTGGAGTGTATCGGGACGGGAAAATTCACCCCTCCACTTT. Amino acid sequence: CAWSVSGRENSPLHF.